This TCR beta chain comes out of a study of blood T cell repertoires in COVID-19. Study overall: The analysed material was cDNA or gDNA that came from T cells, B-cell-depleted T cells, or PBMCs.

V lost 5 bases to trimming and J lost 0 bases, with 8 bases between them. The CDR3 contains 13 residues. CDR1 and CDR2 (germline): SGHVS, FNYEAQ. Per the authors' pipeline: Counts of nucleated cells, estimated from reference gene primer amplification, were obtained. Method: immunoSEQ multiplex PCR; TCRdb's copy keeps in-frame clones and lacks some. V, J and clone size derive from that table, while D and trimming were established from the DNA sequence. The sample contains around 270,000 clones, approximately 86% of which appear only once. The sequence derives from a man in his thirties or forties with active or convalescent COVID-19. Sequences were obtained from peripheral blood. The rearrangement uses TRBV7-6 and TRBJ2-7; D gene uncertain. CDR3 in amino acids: CASSPESSYEQYF. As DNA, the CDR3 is TGTGCCAGCAGCCCCGAGAGCTCCTACGAGCAGTACTTC.